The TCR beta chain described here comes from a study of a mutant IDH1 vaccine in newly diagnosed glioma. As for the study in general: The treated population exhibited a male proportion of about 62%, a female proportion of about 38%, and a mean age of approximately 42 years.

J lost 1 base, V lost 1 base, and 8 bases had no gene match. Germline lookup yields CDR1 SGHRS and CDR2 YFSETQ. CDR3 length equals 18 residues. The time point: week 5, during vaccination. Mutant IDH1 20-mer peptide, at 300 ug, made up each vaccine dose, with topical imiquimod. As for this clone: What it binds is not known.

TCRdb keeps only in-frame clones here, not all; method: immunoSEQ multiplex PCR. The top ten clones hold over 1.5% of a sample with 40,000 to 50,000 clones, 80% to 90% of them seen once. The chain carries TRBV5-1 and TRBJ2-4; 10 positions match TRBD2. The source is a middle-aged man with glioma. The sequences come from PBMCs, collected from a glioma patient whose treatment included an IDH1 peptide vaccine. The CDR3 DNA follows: TGCGCCAGCAGCTTGCGGCTAGCGGGAGCTGGTGCCAAAAACATTCAGTACTTC. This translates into CASSLRLAGAGAKNIQYF.